The T cell receptor beta chain described here comes from a study of T cell changes during pregnancy in multiple sclerosis. The data were produced by immunoSEQ multiplex PCR, yet TCRdb's version contains in-frame clones alone and is incomplete. The table includes 30,000 to 45,000 clones, around 89% detected once. The germline V gene has CDR1 MDHEN and CDR2 SYDVKM. The V end was cut by 6 bases, the J end by 0 bases, with 15 bases between. The CDR3 contains 15 residues. This material consisted of CD4+ T cells from peripheral blood mononuclear cells, taken in the first trimester of pregnancy. J is TRBJ2-7 and V is TRBV28; possibly TRBD2 for D (6 bases). This sequence was found in a female donor with multiple sclerosis, enrolled in a pregnancy study. The CDR3 nucleotides read TGTGCCAGCAGAACTAGCAGGATCAGCTCCTACGAGCAGTACTTC. This translates into CASRTSRISSYEQYF.